The TCR beta chain described here comes from a study of CD8 T cells in Susac syndrome. Study-wide results and caveats: Expansion of clones was not seen in the CD4+ T cell repertoires of Susac syndrome.

CD8+ and CD4+ T cells taken from blood had their TCR beta sequenced. Under recently defined diagnostic criteria, the patients with Susac syndrome qualified as having definite or probable disease. TEMRA cells were enriched by FACS, and CD4+ and CD8+ T cells were negatively isolated. The CDR3 length is 16 residues. The V gene lost 5 bases and the J gene lost 5 bases, with 19 bases spanning the gap. Germline lookup yields CDR1 SEHNR and CDR2 FQNEAQ (reference sequence). When the RNA was reverse transcribed, random hexamers were used with an input of roughly 0.45 to 1 ug. TCRdb processed the immunoSEQ multiplex PCR reads anew with MiXCR; each CDR3 protein has one entry. The sample carries some 200,000 distinct CDR3 sequences, approximately 94% recorded once. Regarding this clonotype: Its antigen is not known.

This clonotype was obtained from a human donor with Susac syndrome. Sample: CD4+ T cells from PBMCs. The chain combines TRBV7-9 with TRBJ2-1, with a possible D match to TRBD2 (6 bases). This CDR3 is CASSPIPLAMDNEQFF. Here the CDR3 DNA reads TGTGCCAGCAGCCCTATTCCCCTAGCGATGGACAATGAGCAGTTCTTC.